One and the same sample provided the 3 T cell receptor beta chains below, sequenced in a study of blood T cell repertoires in COVID-19. Profiled with immunoSEQ multiplex PCR; TCRdb holds only in-frame clones, not every one. The sample has under 350,000 clones; about 92% are singletons. Sequencing was performed on PBMCs or T cells enriched from blood (not recorded which). Receptors originate from a man aged 55 to 70 who had recovered from COVID-19.

The rearrangement links TRBV30 to TRBJ1-1; D may be TRBD1 (5 bases). The CDR3 consists of 13 residues. Per the germline V gene, CDR1 is GTSNPN and CDR2 is SVGIG (reference sequence). V was cut by 2 bases and J by 4 bases, with 11 bases left in between. The CDR3 here is CAWSRQFGTEAFF. In DNA form, the CDR3 reads TGTGCCTGGAGTCGACAGTTTGGCACTGAAGCTTTCTTT. Drawing the rest from reference TRBV30 and TRBJ1-1, the complete variable domain is SQTIHQWPATLVQPVGSPLSLECTVEGTSNPNLYWYRQAAGRGLQLLFYSVGIGQISSEVPQNLSASRPQDRQFILSSKKLLLSDSGFYLCAWSRQFGTEAFFGQGTRLTVV.

As regards this clone: The sample holds other DNA sequences that translate to the same CDR3. The V call is TRBV4-1, the J call TRBJ2-5; TRBD2 matches 9 bases. Germline CDR1 reads MGHRA; CDR2 reads YSYEKL. This CDR3 is 14 amino acids long. V lost 1 base, J lost 5 bases, and 2 bases stayed unmatched. The CDR3 protein is CASSQVAGVETQYF. CDR3 coding DNA: TGCGCCAGCAGCCAAGTAGCGGGGGTTGAGACCCAGTACTTC.

V is TRBV7-2 and J is TRBJ1-5; a possible D gene is TRBD1 (5 bases). V lost 5 bases to trimming and J lost 6 bases, with 20 bases between them. The germline V gene encodes CDR1 SGHTA and CDR2 FQGNSA. The length of the CDR3 is 16 residues. The DNA for the CDR3 is TGTGCCAGCAGCCGGGAGGGGCAGGGAGCTTTTCAGCCCCAGCATTTT. Amino acid sequence: CASSREGQGAFQPQHF.